The rows below give T cell receptor beta chains drawn from one sample of a study of T-cell memory formation after mild COVID-19. TCRdb re-called the 5' RACE reads with MiXCR, one entry per CDR3 protein. This sample yields some 180,000 distinct CDR3 sequences, of which under 15% are seen a single time; 3.3% belongs to the top ten. Sequenced material: PBMCs or a T cell subset sorted from them (not recorded which). The receptors were sampled from a man between 18 and 29 years old who had mild COVID-19 (a few samples of this study predate the infection). Cell type and time point are not known. Each CDR3 is given with its conserved first and last residue. Fields, in order: D gene, clone size, J gene, V gene, CDR3 protein, CDR3 DNA. The D gene is left open where the match is weak. Some rows have no size entry. The others give once, few or many, or a class for an expanded clone.

.	.	TRBJ1-5	TRBV28	CASSFRVQPQHF	TGTGCCAGCAGTTTTCGGGTTCAGCCCCAGCATTTT
TRBD2	.	TRBJ2-3	TRBV20-1	CSARDAGGASDTQYF	TGCAGTGCTAGAGATGCGGGGGGGGCGTCAGATACGCAGTATTTT
.	few	TRBJ2-7	TRBV15	CATSRSRDGSYEQYF	TGTGCCACCAGCCGCTCCCGGGACGGATCCTACGAGCAGTACTTC
TRBD1	.	TRBJ2-5	TRBV4-3	CASSLEPGQGETQYF	TGCGCCAGCAGCCTTGAACCGGGACAGGGAGAGACCCAGTACTTC
.	.	TRBJ2-3	TRBV7-2	CASSPRLASTDTQYF	TGTGCCAGCAGCCCACGCTTAGCCAGCACAGATACGCAGTATTTT
TRBD1	few	TRBJ1-2	TRBV12-3/TRBV12-4	CASSMPGQGNRGYTF	TGTGCCAGCAGTATGCCGGGACAGGGGAATCGTGGCTACACCTTC
.	.	TRBJ2-1	TRBV4-2	CASSSRWGGYNEQFF	TGTGCCAGCAGCTCGCGGTGGGGTGGCTACAATGAGCAGTTCTTC
.	.	TRBJ1-4	TRBV4-2	CASSQVTQDEKLFF	TGTGCCAGCAGCCAGGTCACGCAAGATGAAAAACTGTTTTTT
.	.	TRBJ2-7	TRBV5-1	CASSTGRDSYEQYF	TGCGCCAGCAGCACGGGACGGGACTCCTACGAGCAGTACTTC
.	.	TRBJ1-2	TRBV29-1	CSVEPGPNYGYTF	TGCAGCGTTGAACCGGGGCCTAACTATGGCTACACCTTC
TRBD2	.	TRBJ2-1	TRBV5-1	CASSYGGAFEQFF	TGCGCCAGCAGCTACGGGGGGGCCTTTGAGCAGTTCTTC
TRBD1	.	TRBJ2-7	TRBV10-2	CASRGQGSDEQYF	TGCGCCAGCAGGGGACAGGGCAGCGACGAGCAGTACTTC
TRBD1	few	TRBJ2-3	TRBV12-3/TRBV12-4	CASSFRGGRADTQYF	TGTGCCAGCAGTTTTCGAGGGGGCCGGGCAGATACGCAGTATTTT
.	once	TRBJ2-5	TRBV24-1	CATSDSQGSGETQYF	TGTGCCACCAGTGATTCACAGGGATCTGGGGAGACCCAGTACTTC
.	many	TRBJ2-1	TRBV24-1	CATSVGEIYNEQFF	TGTGCCACCAGTGTAGGGGAGATTTACAATGAGCAGTTCTTC
TRBD2	many	TRBJ2-3	TRBV7-2	CASSLEGTSGRNINTQYF	TGTGCCAGCAGCTTAGAAGGGACTAGCGGGAGGAACATTAATACGCAGTATTTT
TRBD1	.	TRBJ2-4	TRBV5-1	CASSFWTGSAKNIQYF	TGCGCCAGCAGCTTCTGGACAGGGTCGGCCAAAAACATTCAGTACTTC
TRBD2	.	TRBJ2-3	TRBV7-9	CASTPKGTNTDTQYF	TGTGCCAGCACCCCCAAGGGGACTAACACAGATACGCAGTATTTT
.	few	TRBJ2-2	TRBV12-3/TRBV12-4	CASRTTVVFTGELFF	TGTGCCAGCAGGACAACAGTGGTCTTCACCGGGGAGCTGTTTTTT
TRBD1	few	TRBJ1-2	TRBV7-9	CASSLARDRGYTF	TGTGCCAGCAGCTTAGCCCGGGACAGGGGCTACACCTTC
TRBD2	few	TRBJ2-6	TRBV7-3	CASSLQTSGGSGANVLTF	TGTGCCAGCAGCCTACAGACTAGCGGGGGCTCTGGGGCCAACGTCCTGACTTTC
.	.	TRBJ2-2	TRBV7-3	CASSLNQADTGELFF	TGTGCCAGCAGCTTAAATCAGGCGGACACCGGGGAGCTGTTTTTT
TRBD2	.	TRBJ2-3	TRBV7-3	CASSPRGEGTQYF	TGTGCCAGCAGCCCCCGGGGGGAGGGTACGCAGTATTTT
.	few	TRBJ2-2	TRBV12-3/TRBV12-4	CASSLGGGASGELFF	TGTGCCAGCAGTTTAGGTGGGGGGGCCTCCGGGGAGCTGTTTTTT
.	.	TRBJ2-1	TRBV7-9	CASSFLSVHGEQFF	TGTGCCAGCAGCTTTCTAAGCGTTCACGGTGAGCAGTTCTTC
TRBD2	many	TRBJ2-1	TRBV7-2	CASSFNLAGYNEQFF	TGTGCCAGCAGCTTCAATCTAGCGGGTTACAATGAGCAGTTCTTC
.	many	TRBJ1-1	TRBV20-1	CSAERGNTEAFF	TGCAGTGCCGAAAGGGGAAACACTGAAGCTTTCTTT
.	few	TRBJ1-1	TRBV5-1	CASSLEGLLNTEAFF	TGCGCCAGCAGCTTGGAAGGATTACTGAACACTGAAGCTTTCTTT
.	.	TRBJ1-6	TRBV6-5	CASRVGRGSPLHF	TGTGCCAGCAGAGTGGGAAGGGGTTCACCCCTCCACTTT
.	.	TRBJ2-3	TRBV7-8	CASSLEEDTQYF	TGTGCCAGCAGTCTCGAGGAGGATACGCAGTATTTT
.	many	TRBJ2-5	TRBV4-3	CASSQDRDRETQYF	TGCGCCAGCAGCCAAGATCGGGATAGGGAGACCCAGTACTTC
.	few	TRBJ1-2	TRBV5-1	CASRQTGSDIRYTF	TGCGCCAGCAGACAAACGGGCAGCGACATACGCTACACCTTC
.	.	TRBJ2-1	TRBV5-1	CASSSSPGVNNEQFF	TGCGCCAGCAGCTCGTCCCCGGGGGTTAACAATGAGCAGTTCTTC
TRBD2	many	TRBJ2-1	TRBV5-1	CASSSGGGGAREQFF	TGCGCCAGCAGCTCGGGTGGCGGGGGGGCCCGTGAGCAGTTCTTC
TRBD1	many	TRBJ2-7	TRBV20-1	CSARDRTGTYEQYF	TGCAGTGCTAGAGACCGGACAGGGACCTACGAGCAGTACTTC
.	few	TRBJ1-1	TRBV5-1	CASSWGGVGHTEAFF	TGCGCCAGCAGCTGGGGCGGGGTTGGGCACACTGAAGCTTTCTTT
.	.	TRBJ1-5	TRBV5-1	CASSFGENQPQHF	TGCGCCAGCAGCTTTGGGGAAAATCAGCCCCAGCATTTT
.	.	TRBJ1-3	TRBV5-1	CASSIVPGNTIYF	TGCGCCAGCAGCATTGTCCCTGGAAACACCATATATTTT
.	.	TRBJ1-1	TRBV11-2	CASSPGGWEATEAFF	TGTGCCAGCAGCCCAGGTGGGTGGGAGGCCACTGAAGCTTTCTTT
.	.	TRBJ2-3	TRBV2	CASSAPGADTQYF	TGTGCCAGCAGTGCTCCGGGGGCCGATACGCAGTATTTT
.	few	TRBJ1-2	TRBV10-3	CAISERINYGYTF	TGTGCCATCAGTGAGAGGATTAACTATGGCTACACCTTC
.	.	TRBJ1-2	TRBV7-9	CASNFRGASGGYTF	TGTGCCAGCAACTTTCGAGGGGCATCAGGGGGCTACACCTTC
TRBD2	.	TRBJ2-7	TRBV11-3	CASSPAGGFYEQYF	TGTGCCAGCAGCCCCGCCGGGGGGTTCTACGAGCAGTACTTC
.	few	TRBJ2-7	TRBV3-1	CASSQVDAEQYF	TGTGCCAGCAGCCAAGTTGATGCCGAGCAGTACTTC
TRBD2	.	TRBJ2-3	TRBV5-4	CASRRAGGPADTQYF	TGTGCCAGCAGAAGAGCGGGGGGGCCTGCAGATACGCAGTATTTT
.	.	TRBJ1-5	TRBV7-9	CASSEGSLGPLSQPQHF	TGTGCCAGTAGCGAGGGATCCTTGGGTCCTCTAAGTCAGCCCCAGCATTTT
.	.	TRBJ1-2	TRBV7-9	CASSSGPHYGYTF	TGTGCCAGCAGCTCCGGGCCCCACTATGGCTACACCTTC
.	.	TRBJ2-3	TRBV7-2	CASSLGPPGGGTDTQYF	TGTGCCAGCAGCTTAGGCCCCCCCGGGGGTGGCACAGATACGCAGTATTTT
TRBD1	.	TRBJ2-2	TRBV5-1	CASSERTGLTGELFF	TGCGCCAGCAGCGAGCGGACAGGCCTCACCGGGGAGCTGTTTTTT
.	.	TRBJ1-5	TRBV19	CASSLWGAVNQPQHF	TGTGCCAGTAGTCTATGGGGGGCTGTTAATCAGCCCCAGCATTTT
TRBD1	few	TRBJ1-4	TRBV20-1	CSARGQGAREKLFF	TGCAGTGCTAGAGGACAGGGGGCGAGGGAAAAACTGTTTTTT
.	many	TRBJ2-2	TRBV10-3	CAIRGTNTGELFF	TGTGCCATCCGGGGTACGAACACCGGGGAGCTGTTTTTT
.	few	TRBJ2-2	TRBV7-2	CASSWLGPGELFF	TGTGCCAGCAGCTGGCTAGGTCCCGGGGAGCTGTTTTTT
.	many	TRBJ1-1	TRBV5-4	CASSLFRGRDTEAFF	TGTGCCAGCAGCTTGTTCAGGGGCAGGGACACTGAAGCTTTCTTT
.	.	TRBJ1-2	TRBV27	CASTKAPYYGYTF	TGTGCCAGCACCAAGGCCCCTTACTATGGCTACACCTTC
TRBD1	many	TRBJ2-3	TRBV5-1	CASSLGQGFSDTQYF	TGCGCCAGCAGCTTGGGACAGGGCTTCTCAGATACGCAGTATTTT
.	.	TRBJ1-1	TRBV6-5	CASSYGGTANTEAFF	TGTGCCAGCAGTTACGGCGGGACCGCGAACACTGAAGCTTTCTTT